One and the same sample provided the 20 T cell receptor beta chains below, sequenced in a study of cytomegalovirus exposure and HLA in healthy donors (dated by TCRdb to the late 2010s). The method was the immunoSEQ multiplex PCR assay. The multiplex PCR relied on a mix of 60 forward primers for TCR Vbeta segments and 13 reverse primers for TCR Jbeta segments. TCRdb holds this immuneACCESS table with in-frame rearrangements only. Some clones are missing; in checked studies, unresolved V genes explain under half, and the rest has no known cause. The sample has 110,000 to 150,000 clones on record, over 60% of them singletons. Roughly 1.2% of the sample is in the top ten clones. Sequenced input: PBMCs. The receptors originated from a male donor in good health and CMV-seropositive.

The rearrangement joins TRBV2 to TRBJ2-3; TRBD2 matches 9 bases. With V trimmed by 10 bases and J by 14 bases, 10 bases remained unmatched. This CDR3 has 11 residues. CDR1 SNHLY and CDR2 FYNNEI come from the germline V gene. The CDR3 DNA is TGTGCCATCCAGAATGAGCGGGGGGCGTATTTT. It is translated as CAIQNERGAYF.

The V call is TRBV7-9, the J call TRBJ1-1, with 7 positions matching TRBD1. The germline gives CDR1 SEHNR, CDR2 FQNEAQ (reference sequence). This CDR3 comprises 15 residues. Trimming at V came to 4 bases and at J to 1 base, leaving 6 bases not matched to a gene. CDR3 bases: TGTGCCAGCAGCTCCCAGGGGGTCAGGAACACTGAAGCTTTCTTT. Protein product: CASSSQGVRNTEAFF.

This sequence joins TRBV6-5 and TRBJ2-7; 7 nucleotides line up with TRBD2. J gave up 2 bases and V 5 bases, and 6 bases lay outside the gene matches. The CDR3 is made up of 14 amino acids. Germline CDR1 is MNHEY and CDR2 is SVGAGI. Here the CDR3 reads CASSITSVAYEQYF. The CDR3 DNA reads TGTGCCAGCAGTATTACTAGCGTAGCCTACGAGCAGTACTTC.

The chain carries TRBV19 and TRBJ2-7, with 7 bases fitting TRBD1. CDR1 is LNHDA and CDR2 is SQIVND in the germline V gene (reference sequence). The CDR3 covers 14 residues. V shed 2 bases and J 3 bases; nucleotides not matched to a gene: 4. The CDR3 nucleotides read TGTGCCAGTAGTATATGGGACAGAAACTACGAGCAGTACTTC. Translating gives CASSIWDRNYEQYF.

The chain has TRBV7-2 and TRBJ2-5, with D maybe TRBD2 (5 bases). Germline CDR1 is SGHTA and CDR2 is FQGNSA. The CDR3 spans 13 residues. V lost 5 bases and J 5 bases, leaving 12 bases between the germline ends. The CDR3 sequence is CASSRTRLETQYF. CDR3 nucleotides: TGTGCCAGCAGCAGGACTCGTTTGGAGACCCAGTACTTC.

This chain uses TRBV4-3 with TRBJ2-5; 11 positions match TRBD2. With 3 bases clipped from V and 7 bases from J, the junction kept 10 bases outside the gene matches. The CDR3 loop spans 16 amino acids. CDR1 and CDR2 from the germline V gene are LGHNA and YSLEER. CDR3 nucleotide sequence: TGCGCCAGCAGCCAGGGACTAGCGGACTTCTTAGCGACCCAGTACTTC. Translating it yields CASSQGLADFLATQYF.

V and J are TRBV7-2 and TRBJ2-1, with D perhaps TRBD2 (6 bases). This CDR3 is 14 amino acids long. Germline-derived CDR1 and CDR2 are SGHTA and FQGNSA. The V gene lost 0 bases and the J gene lost 5 bases, with 8 bases spanning the gap. The CDR3 here is CASSLALANNEQFF. The CDR3 bases are TGTGCCAGCAGCTTAGCACTAGCCAACAATGAGCAGTTCTTC.

The table lists this clone with a few counts. At one end, the junction sequence differs from germline, possibly due to a read error. This chain links TRBV7-9 with TRBJ2-3; TRBD2 agrees at 8 bases. The CDR3 loop spans 16 amino acids. Germline CDR1 and CDR2: SEHNR and FQNEAQ (reference sequence). The CDR3 nucleotides are TGTTCCAGCAGCCAACACGGGGGGGCTAGTACAGATACGCAGTATTTT. It encodes CSSSQHGGASTDTQYF. Drawing the rest from reference TRBV7-9 and TRBJ2-3, the complete variable domain is DTGVSQNPRHKITKRGQNVTFRCDPISEHNRLYWYRQTLGQGPEFLTYFQNEAQLEKSRLLSDRFSAERPKGSFSTLEIQRTEQGDSAMYLCSSSQHGGASTDTQYFGPGTRLTVL.

The V gene is TRBV11-3, the J gene TRBJ2-1; D not resolved. Germline CDR1 SGHNT, CDR2 YENEEA. Trimming removed 2 bases at V and 2 bases at J, with 4 bases between. The CDR3 sequence is 13 residues long. For the CDR3, the DNA is TGTGCCAGCAGCTTAAGCACCTACAATGAGCAGTTCTTC. Its translation: CASSLSTYNEQFF.

The chain employs TRBV9 and TRBJ1-5; 7 positions agree with TRBD1. Germline trimming cut 4 bases from V and 1 base from J; bases unmatched to any gene: 5. The CDR3 sequence is 15 residues long. Germline V gives CDR1 SGDLS, CDR2 YYNGEE. CDR3: CASSNETGSNQPQHF. The CDR3 DNA is TGTGCCAGCAGCAACGAGACAGGGAGCAATCAGCCCCAGCATTTT.

The V call is TRBV28, the J call TRBJ1-5, with 9 bases that match TRBD1. The CDR3 covers 14 residues. Germline V CDR1 and CDR2: MDHEN, SYDVKM. V was pared by 2 bases and J by 6 bases, with 2 bases of the junction left unmatched. The CDR3 sequence: CASSLGDRAQPQHF. CDR3 in DNA: TGTGCCAGCAGTTTAGGGGACAGGGCTCAGCCCCAGCATTTT.

The CDR3 bases are TGTGCCAGCAGGTCCGGGGGGGGACCCCAGTGGGGAAAACTGTTTTTT. Its translation is CASRSGGGPQWGKLFF. The chain combines TRBV7-2 with TRBJ1-4; D may be TRBD1 (5 bases). The V end was cut by 6 bases, the J end by 10 bases, with 24 bases between. CDR1 and CDR2 (germline): SGHTA, FQGNSA. The CDR3 has 16 amino acids.

The CDR3 DNA is TGTGCCAGCAGTGAAGCCCTTACCAGCGAGCAGTACTTC. This sequence encodes CASSEALTSEQYF. The chain recombines TRBV6-1 with TRBJ2-7; D call uncertain. The CDR3 has 13 residues. The V end was cut by 0 bases, the J end by 6 bases, with 9 bases between. Germline lookup yields CDR1 MNHNS and CDR2 SASEGT.

The chain joins TRBV7-8 to TRBJ2-2; 8 positions agree with TRBD1. The V gene's germline CDR1 is SGHVS and CDR2 FQNEAQ. This CDR3 is 16 amino acids long. The trim removed 2 bases at V and 0 bases at J, leaving 2 bases unmatched. In DNA form, the CDR3 reads TGTGCCAGCAGCTTAAAGGACAGGGCGAACACCGGGGAGCTGTTTTTT. Residues: CASSLKDRANTGELFF. The full variable domain, completed using reference TRBV7-8 and TRBJ2-2, is GAGVSQSPRYKVAKRGQDVALRCDPISGHVSLFWYQQALGQGPEFLTYFQNEAQLDKSGLPSDRFFAERPEGSVSTLKIQRTQQEDSAVYLCASSLKDRANTGELFFGEGSRLTVL.

This clone was counted a few times. The V gene is TRBV27, the J gene TRBJ2-5; 8 bases agree with TRBD2. J was trimmed by 4 bases and V by 2 bases; bases with no gene match: 6. The length of the CDR3 is 15 residues. CDR1 is MNHEY, CDR2 SMNVEV, per germline (reference sequence). The CDR3 here is CASSLLGSGGETQYF. The CDR3 region has the DNA TGTGCCAGCAGTTTACTGGGGAGCGGGGGAGAGACCCAGTACTTC.

This clone was recorded a few times. The chain links TRBV7-8 to TRBJ2-1; 10 nucleotides align to TRBD2. Germline V gene sequence: CDR1 SGHVS, CDR2 FQNEAQ. This CDR3 is built from 16 residues. The J segment lost 4 bases and the V segment lost 3 bases, leaving 6 bases of the junction unmatched. This CDR3 is CASSFVALAGYNEQFF. In nucleotides, the CDR3 is TGTGCCAGCAGCTTCGTCGCACTAGCGGGATACAATGAGCAGTTCTTC.

This chain connects TRBV7-8 to TRBJ1-1; tentatively, D is TRBD1 (5 bases). The CDR3 runs to 13 residues. V lost 5 bases and J lost 4, with 11 bases in between. CDR1 SGHVS and CDR2 FQNEAQ come from the germline V gene. The CDR3 is CASSPGLITEAFF. The CDR3 bases are TGTGCCAGCAGCCCGGGACTTATCACTGAAGCTTTCTTT.

With regard to this clone: A junction end diverges from the germline sequence, so it may reflect a read error. The rearrangement joins TRBV19 to TRBJ2-2, with 7 bases matching TRBD1. Germline V CDR1 and CDR2: LNHDA, SQIVND (reference sequence). The CDR3 loop spans 13 amino acids. The CDR3 nucleotides read TGTGCAAGTACCGGGACAGCCACCGGGGAGCTGTTTTTT. Its translation is CASTGTATGELFF. Full variable domain (rest looked up from reference TRBV19 and TRBJ2-2): DGGITQSPKYLFRKEGQNVTLSCEQNLNHDAMYWYRQDPGQGLRLIYYSQIVNDFQKGDIAEGYSVSREKKESFPLTVTSAQKNPTAFYLCASTGTATGELFFGEGSRLTVL.

In nucleotides, the CDR3 is TGTGCCAGCAGCTTGAGGGCTAGCGGGAGGTCCGAGCAGTTCTTC. Amino acid sequence: CASSLRASGRSEQFF. V is TRBV5-5 and J is TRBJ2-1; 11 bases match TRBD2. Germline values: CDR1 SGHKS, CDR2 YYEKEE (reference sequence). This CDR3 is built from 15 residues. V lost 1 base to trimming and J lost 10 bases; unmatched junction nucleotides: 7.

Comments on this clone: This specimen includes other DNA sequences encoding the same CDR3. This chain links TRBV5-4 with TRBJ2-3; 11 bases match TRBD2. Germline trimming cut 4 bases from V and 1 base from J; bases unmatched to any gene: 2. The V gene's germline CDR1 is SGHNT and CDR2 YYREEE (reference sequence). The length of the CDR3 is 15 residues. The CDR3: CASSLAGGRTDTQYF. The CDR3 DNA reads as TGTGCCAGCAGCCTAGCGGGAGGACGCACAGATACGCAGTATTTT.